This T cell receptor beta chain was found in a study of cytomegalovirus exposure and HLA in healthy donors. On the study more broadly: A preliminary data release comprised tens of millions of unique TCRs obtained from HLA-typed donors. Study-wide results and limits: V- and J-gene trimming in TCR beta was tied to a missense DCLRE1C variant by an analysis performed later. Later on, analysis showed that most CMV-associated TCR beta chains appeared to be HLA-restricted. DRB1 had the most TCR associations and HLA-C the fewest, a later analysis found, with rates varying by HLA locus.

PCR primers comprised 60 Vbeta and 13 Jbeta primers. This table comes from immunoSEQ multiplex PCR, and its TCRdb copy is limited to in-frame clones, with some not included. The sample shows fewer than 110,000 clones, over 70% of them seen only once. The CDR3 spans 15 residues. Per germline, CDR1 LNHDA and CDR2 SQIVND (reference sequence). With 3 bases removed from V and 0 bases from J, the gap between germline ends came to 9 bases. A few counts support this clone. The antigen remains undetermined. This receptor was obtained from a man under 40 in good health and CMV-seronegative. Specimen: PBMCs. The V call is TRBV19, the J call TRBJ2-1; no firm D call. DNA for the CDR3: TGTGCCAGTAGTATCGGTGTAAGCTCCTACAATGAGCAGTTCTTC. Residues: CASSIGVSSYNEQFF.